A selection of T cell receptor beta chains follows, all from one sample in a study of blood T cell repertoires in COVID-19. Sequencing was performed with immunoSEQ multiplex PCR; in TCRdb, only in-frame clones are kept and a portion is missing. The data hold more than 250,000 clones, with approximately 87% observed a single time. The sample taken for sequencing was peripheral blood. The receptor source for this set is a man aged 55 to 69 who had recovered from COVID-19. The conserved cysteine and the conserved F or W are not part of the CDR3 here. The order of the fields is J gene, V gene, CDR3 protein.

TRBJ1-5	TRBV27	ASSLFSGDQPQH
TRBJ2-3	TRBV10-2	ASSTTRGINTQY
TRBJ2-2	TRBV2	ASSGQGARTGELF
TRBJ2-3	TRBV11-1	ASSLEAAVTDTQY
TRBJ2-1	TRBV6-1	ASSEVAGGMLSSYNEQF
TRBJ2-7	TRBV10-3	AISESGNPYEQY
TRBJ1-1	TRBV25-1	ASSEKDRGTEAF
TRBJ2-6	TRBV28	ASTLGGAPSGANVLT
TRBJ1-5	TRBV3-1/TRBV3-2	ASSQGTGAMRPQH
TRBJ1-5	TRBV18	ASSAGGGNQPQH
TRBJ1-1	TRBV5-6	ASSEQGSAEAF
TRBJ2-5	TRBV6-5	ASTKDRVGQETQY